This T cell receptor beta chain was profiled in a study of T cell changes during pregnancy in multiple sclerosis. A few counts support this clone. CDR1 and CDR2 (germline): MGHRA, YSYEKL. The CDR3 totals 20 residues. Germline trimming cut 4 bases from V and 0 bases from J; bases unmatched to any gene: 16. Measured with immunoSEQ multiplex PCR; TCRdb has only the in-frame clones, and not every one. The sample contains roughly 80,000 clones, 93% of which appear only once. The sample was peripheral blood, taken in the second trimester of pregnancy. The chain carries TRBV4-1 and TRBJ2-4, with 9 bases that match TRBD1. The clonotype was recovered from a female donor with multiple sclerosis, enrolled in a pregnancy study. The CDR3 reads CASSPPPGQGPDVAKNIQYF. In DNA form, the CDR3 reads TGCGCCAGCAGCCCACCCCCGGGACAGGGACCCGATGTAGCCAAAAACATTCAGTACTTC.